The T cell receptor (beta chain) under discussion was sequenced for a study of blood T cell repertoires in COVID-19. Study at large: Acute and convalescent COVID-19 specimens originated in the United States, Italy and Spain. PBMCs, B-cell-depleted T cells, or T cells were the source of the cDNA or gDNA that made up the material.

Per the original methods: For nucleated cells, counts were estimated from reference gene primer amplification. Here immunoSEQ multiplex PCR was the method, and the copy in TCRdb shows in-frame clones only, minus some. V, J and clone size reflect that table, while D and trimming were determined from the DNA. The table shows under 200,000 clones, with about 85% occurring only once. The ends lost 3 bases at V and 5 bases at J; junction bases unmatched: 14. The CDR3 sequence is 17 residues long. Germline V gives CDR1 SGHKS, CDR2 YYEKEE (reference sequence). The chain joins TRBV5-5 to TRBJ2-5, with 9 bases lining up with TRBD1. The receptor was isolated from a woman older than 75 with acute or convalescent COVID-19. Sequenced material: peripheral blood. CDR3: CASSSDNPGQGRETQYF. CDR3 nucleotide sequence: TGTGCCAGCAGCTCCGATAATCCGGGACAGGGACGGGAGACCCAGTACTTC.